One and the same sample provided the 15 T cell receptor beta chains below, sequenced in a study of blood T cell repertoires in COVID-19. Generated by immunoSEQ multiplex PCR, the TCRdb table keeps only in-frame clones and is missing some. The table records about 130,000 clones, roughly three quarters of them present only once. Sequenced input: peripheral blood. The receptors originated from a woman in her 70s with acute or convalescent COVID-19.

The CDR3 DNA reads as TGTGCCAGCAGCCCCCAGGGCCCAGCTAATGAAAAACTGTTTTTT. Translating gives CASSPQGPANEKLFF. The chain recombines TRBV7-2 with TRBJ1-4; TRBD1 is a possible D gene (5 bases). The CDR3 has 15 amino acids. With 5 bases removed from V and 3 bases from J, the gap between germline ends came to 13 bases. From germline, CDR1 is SGHTA and CDR2 FQGNSA. Together with reference TRBV7-2 and TRBJ1-4, the CDR3 gives the full variable domain: GAGVSQSPSNKVTEKGKDVELRCDPISGHTALYWYRQSLGQGLEFLIYFQGNSAPDKSGLPSDRFSAERTGGSVSTLTIQRTQQEDSAVYLCASSPQGPANEKLFFGSGTQLSVL.

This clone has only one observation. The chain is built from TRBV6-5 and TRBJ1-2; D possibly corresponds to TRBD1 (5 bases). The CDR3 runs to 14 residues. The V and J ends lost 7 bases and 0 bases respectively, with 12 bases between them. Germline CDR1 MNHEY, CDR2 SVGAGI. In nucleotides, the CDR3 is TGTGCCAGCACAAAACAGGCCACTAACTATGGCTACACCTTC. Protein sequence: CASTKQATNYGYTF.

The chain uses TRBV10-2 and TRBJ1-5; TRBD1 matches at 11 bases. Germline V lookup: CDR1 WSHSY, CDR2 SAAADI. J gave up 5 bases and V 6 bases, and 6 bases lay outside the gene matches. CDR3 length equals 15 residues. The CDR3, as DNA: TGCGCCAGCAGCCAAAGGACAGGGGGCGATCAGCCCCAGCATTTT. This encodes CASSQRTGGDQPQHF.

The CDR3 DNA reads TGTGCCAGCAGCTCCACTTACAATGAGCAGTTCTTC. Amino acid sequence: CASSSTYNEQFF. V and J are TRBV11-3 and TRBJ2-1; D uncertain. The CDR3 extends over 12 amino acids. Germline values: CDR1 SGHNT, CDR2 YENEEA. Trimming took off 4 bases at V and 4 bases at J, with 5 bases between the two ends.

The CDR3 protein is CASSVTGTATYEQYF. In DNA form, the CDR3 reads TGTGCCAGCAGCGTAACCGGGACAGCCACCTACGAGCAGTACTTC. V and J are TRBV9 and TRBJ2-7; 7 nucleotides align to TRBD1. The CDR3 is 15 amino acids. Germline V gene lookup returns CDR1 SGDLS and CDR2 YYNGEE. The J segment lost 2 bases and the V segment lost 1 base, leaving 6 bases of the junction unmatched.

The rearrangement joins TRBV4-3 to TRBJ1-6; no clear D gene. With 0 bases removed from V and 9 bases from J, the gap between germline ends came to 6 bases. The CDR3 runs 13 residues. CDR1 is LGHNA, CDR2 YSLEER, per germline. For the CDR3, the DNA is TGCGCCAGCAGCCAAGAACAATTTTCACCCCTCCACTTT. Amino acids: CASSQEQFSPLHF.

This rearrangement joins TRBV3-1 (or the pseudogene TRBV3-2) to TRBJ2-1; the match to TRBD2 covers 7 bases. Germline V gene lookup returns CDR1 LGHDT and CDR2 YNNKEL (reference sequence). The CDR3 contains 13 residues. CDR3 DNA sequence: TGTGCAACCGCAGTTGCGGGAGAACGGGGGCAGTTCTTC. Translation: CATAVAGERGQFF.

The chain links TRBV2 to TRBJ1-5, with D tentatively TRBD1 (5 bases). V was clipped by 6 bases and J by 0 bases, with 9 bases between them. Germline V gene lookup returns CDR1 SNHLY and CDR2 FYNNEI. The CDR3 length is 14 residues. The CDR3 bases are TGTGCCAGCAGCGTCAGGGATAGCAATCAGCCCCAGCATTTT. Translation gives CASSVRDSNQPQHF.

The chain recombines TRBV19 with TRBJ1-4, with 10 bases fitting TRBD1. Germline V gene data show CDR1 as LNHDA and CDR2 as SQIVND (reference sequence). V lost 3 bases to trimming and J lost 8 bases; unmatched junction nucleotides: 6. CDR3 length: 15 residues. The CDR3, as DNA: TGTGCCAGTAGTATGGGACAGGGGTCATCGGAAAAACTGTTTTTT. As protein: CASSMGQGSSEKLFF.

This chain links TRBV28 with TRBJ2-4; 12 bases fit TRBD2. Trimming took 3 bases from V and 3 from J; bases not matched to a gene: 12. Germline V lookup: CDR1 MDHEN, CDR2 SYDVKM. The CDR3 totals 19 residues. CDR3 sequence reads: CASSLGLLAGGIDKNIQYF. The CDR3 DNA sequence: TGTGCCAGCAGTTTGGGCTTGCTAGCGGGAGGGATTGACAAAAACATTCAGTACTTC.

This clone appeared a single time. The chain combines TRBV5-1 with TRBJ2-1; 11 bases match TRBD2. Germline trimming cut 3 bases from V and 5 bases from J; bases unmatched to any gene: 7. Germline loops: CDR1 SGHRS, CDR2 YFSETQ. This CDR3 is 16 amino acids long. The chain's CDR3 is CASSWTGTSGHNEQFF. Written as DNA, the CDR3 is TGCGCCAGCAGCTGGACCGGGACTAGCGGCCACAATGAGCAGTTCTTC.

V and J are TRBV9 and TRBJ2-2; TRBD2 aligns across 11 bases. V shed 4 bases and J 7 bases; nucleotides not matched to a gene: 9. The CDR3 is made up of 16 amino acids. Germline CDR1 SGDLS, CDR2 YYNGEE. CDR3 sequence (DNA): TGTGCCAGCAGCTCGGGACTAGCGGAGGCATACGGGGAGCTGTTTTTT. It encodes CASSSGLAEAYGELFF.

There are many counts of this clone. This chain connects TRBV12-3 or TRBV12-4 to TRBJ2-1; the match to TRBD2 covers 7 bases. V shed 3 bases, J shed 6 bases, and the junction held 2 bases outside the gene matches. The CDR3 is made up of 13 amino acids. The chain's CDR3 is CASSLRELNEQFF. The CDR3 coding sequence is TGTGCCAGCAGTTTGCGGGAGCTCAATGAGCAGTTCTTC.

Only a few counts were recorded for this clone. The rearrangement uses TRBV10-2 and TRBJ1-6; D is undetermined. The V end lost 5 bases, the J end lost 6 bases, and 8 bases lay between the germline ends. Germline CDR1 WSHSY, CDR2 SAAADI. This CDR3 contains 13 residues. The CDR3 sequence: CASSIATNSPLHF. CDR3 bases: TGCGCCAGCAGTATAGCCACTAATTCACCCCTCCACTTT.

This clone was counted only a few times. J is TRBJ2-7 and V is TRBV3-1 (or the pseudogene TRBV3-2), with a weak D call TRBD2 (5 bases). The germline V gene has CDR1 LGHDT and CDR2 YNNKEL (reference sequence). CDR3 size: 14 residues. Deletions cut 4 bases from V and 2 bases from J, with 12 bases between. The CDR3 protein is CASSRRRTPYEQYF. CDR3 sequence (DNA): TGTGCCAGCAGCCGCCGGAGGACCCCCTACGAGCAGTACTTC.